The 7 T cell receptor beta chains below all came from one sample that was sequenced in a study of identifying expanded T cells in peripheral blood. TCRdb keeps only in-frame clones here, not all; method: immunoSEQ multiplex PCR. In the table there are 100,000 to 110,000 clones, about 90% of which are singletons. Sequencing was performed on blood. The receptors were sampled from a person between 18 and 70 years old in good health.

This chain uses TRBV19 with TRBJ1-3; no definite D call. Germline V gene sequence: CDR1 LNHDA, CDR2 SQIVND (reference sequence). The CDR3 consists of 13 residues. The V gene lost 5 bases and the J gene lost 2 bases, with 7 bases spanning the gap. CDR3 DNA: TGTGCCAGTAGTCGGGTGCCTGGAAACACCATATATTTT. Protein product: CASSRVPGNTIYF.

This chain connects TRBV7-3 to TRBJ2-3; 13 nucleotides agree with TRBD2. V was clipped by 5 bases and J by 0 bases; unmatched bases: 8. CDR1 SGHTA and CDR2 FQGTGA come from the germline V gene. The length of the CDR3 is 18 residues. The CDR3 sequence is CASSLGLAGPLSTDTQYF. CDR3 nucleotide sequence: TGTGCCAGCAGCCTGGGACTAGCGGGGCCCCTTAGCACAGATACGCAGTATTTT.

This clone came up once. The chain has TRBV7-8 and TRBJ2-3; the D gene is possibly TRBD2 (5 bases). V shed 3 bases and J shed 3 bases, with 16 bases lying between them. The CDR3 is 16 amino acids. The germline gives CDR1 SGHVS, CDR2 FQNEAQ. Here the CDR3 DNA reads TGTGCCAGCAGCTTTAAGTCGGGGATCCTTACAGATACGCAGTATTTT. Translating it yields CASSFKSGILTDTQYF. Full variable domain (rest looked up from reference TRBV7-8 and TRBJ2-3): GAGVSQSPRYKVAKRGQDVALRCDPISGHVSLFWYQQALGQGPEFLTYFQNEAQLDKSGLPSDRFFAERPEGSVSTLKIQRTQQEDSAVYLCASSFKSGILTDTQYFGPGTRLTVL.

The chain joins TRBV12-5 to TRBJ2-3, with 16 nucleotides matching TRBD2. CDR1 LGHNT and CDR2 FRNRAP come from the germline V gene. The V segment lost 6 bases and the J segment 1 base; nucleotides outside the gene matches: 4. The CDR3 extends over 17 amino acids. The CDR3 protein is CASGPGTSGGGTDTQYF. CDR3 DNA sequence: TGTGCTAGTGGGCCCGGGACTAGCGGGGGGGGCACAGATACGCAGTATTTT.

This clone was seen a single time. The CDR3 is CASSHLRSGPEQGLYGYTF. CDR3 DNA sequence: TGCGCCAGCAGCCACCTAAGGAGCGGGCCTGAACAGGGACTCTATGGCTACACCTTC. The chain links TRBV4-3 to TRBJ1-2; a possible D gene is TRBD1 (6 bases). Germline CDR1 is LGHNA and CDR2 is YSLEER. The CDR3 totals 19 residues. The V and J ends lost 3 bases and 4 bases respectively, with 27 bases between them.

The chain employs TRBV2 and TRBJ2-7; no firm D call. Germline CDR1 reads SNHLY; CDR2 reads FYNNEI. This CDR3 spans 11 amino acids. V shed 5 bases and J shed 10 bases, with 12 bases lying between them. CDR3 residues: CASSQDHRQYF. The CDR3 DNA is TGTGCCAGCAGTCAGGACCATCGACAGTACTTC.

The rearrangement joins TRBV5-6 to TRBJ1-4; 7 bases are shared with TRBD1. The CDR3 has 13 amino acids. Germline lookup yields CDR1 SGHDT and CDR2 YYEEEE. The junction had 2 bases not matched to a gene; V was cut back by 5 bases and J by 4 bases. DNA for the CDR3: TGTGCCAGCAGGGGACAGATTAATGAAAAACTGTTTTTT. It translates to CASRGQINEKLFF.